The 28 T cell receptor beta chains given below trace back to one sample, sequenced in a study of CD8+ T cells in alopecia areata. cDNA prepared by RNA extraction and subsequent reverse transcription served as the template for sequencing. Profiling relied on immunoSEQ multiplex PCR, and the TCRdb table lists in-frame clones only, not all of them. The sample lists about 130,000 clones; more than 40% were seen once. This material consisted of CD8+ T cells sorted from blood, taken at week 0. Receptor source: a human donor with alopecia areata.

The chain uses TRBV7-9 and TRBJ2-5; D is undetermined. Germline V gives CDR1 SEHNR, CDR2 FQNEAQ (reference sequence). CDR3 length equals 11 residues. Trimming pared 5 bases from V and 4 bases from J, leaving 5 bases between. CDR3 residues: CASSSLETQYF. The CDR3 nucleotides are TGTGCCAGCAGCAGCTTAGAGACCCAGTACTTC.

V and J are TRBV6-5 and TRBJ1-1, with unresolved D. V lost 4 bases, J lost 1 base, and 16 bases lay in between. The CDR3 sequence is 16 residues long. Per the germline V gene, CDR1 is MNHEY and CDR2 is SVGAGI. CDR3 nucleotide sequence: TGTGCCAGCAGTTCCTCACGGGAGGGTCCGAACACTGAAGCTTTCTTT. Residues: CASSSSREGPNTEAFF.

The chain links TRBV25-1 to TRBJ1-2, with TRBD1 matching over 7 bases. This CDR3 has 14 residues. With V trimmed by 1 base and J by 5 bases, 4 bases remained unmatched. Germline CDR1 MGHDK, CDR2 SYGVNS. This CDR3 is CASSESETGYGYTF. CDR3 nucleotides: TGTGCCAGCAGTGAATCTGAGACAGGGTATGGCTACACCTTC.

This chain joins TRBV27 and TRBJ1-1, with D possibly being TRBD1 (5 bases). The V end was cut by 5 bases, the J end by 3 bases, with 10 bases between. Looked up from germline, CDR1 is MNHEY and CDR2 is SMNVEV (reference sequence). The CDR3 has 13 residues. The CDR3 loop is CASSPLGDTEAFF. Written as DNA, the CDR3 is TGTGCCAGCAGTCCTTTAGGGGACACTGAAGCTTTCTTT.

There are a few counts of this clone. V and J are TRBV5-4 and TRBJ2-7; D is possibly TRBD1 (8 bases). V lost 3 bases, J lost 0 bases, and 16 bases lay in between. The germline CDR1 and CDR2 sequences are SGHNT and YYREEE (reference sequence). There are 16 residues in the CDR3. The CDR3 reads CASSWGGQASSYEQYF. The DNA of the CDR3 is TGTGCCAGCAGCTGGGGGGGACAGGCGAGCTCCTACGAGCAGTACTTC.

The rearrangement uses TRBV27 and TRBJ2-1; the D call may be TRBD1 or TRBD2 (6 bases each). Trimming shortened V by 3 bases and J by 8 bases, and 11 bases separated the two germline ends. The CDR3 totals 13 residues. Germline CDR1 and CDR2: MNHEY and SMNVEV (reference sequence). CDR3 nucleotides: TGTGCCAGCAGTTTTGGGGGGCTCGATGAGCAGTTCTTC. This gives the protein CASSFGGLDEQFF.

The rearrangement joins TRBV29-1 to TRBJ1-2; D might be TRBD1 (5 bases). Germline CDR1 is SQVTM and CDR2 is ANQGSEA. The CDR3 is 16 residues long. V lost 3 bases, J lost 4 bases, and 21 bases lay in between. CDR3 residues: CSVEGSPKQDGYGYTF. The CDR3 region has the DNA TGCAGCGTTGAGGGGTCCCCCAAACAGGACGGCTATGGCTACACCTTC.

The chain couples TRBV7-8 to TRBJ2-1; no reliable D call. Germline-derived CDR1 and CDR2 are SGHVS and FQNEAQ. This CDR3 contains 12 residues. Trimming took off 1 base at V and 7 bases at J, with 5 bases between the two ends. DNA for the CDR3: TGTGCCAGCAGCTTAGGGAAGAATGAGCAGTTCTTC. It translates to CASSLGKNEQFF. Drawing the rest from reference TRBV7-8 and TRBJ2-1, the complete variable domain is GAGVSQSPRYKVAKRGQDVALRCDPISGHVSLFWYQQALGQGPEFLTYFQNEAQLDKSGLPSDRFFAERPEGSVSTLKIQRTQQEDSAVYLCASSLGKNEQFFGPGTRLTVL.

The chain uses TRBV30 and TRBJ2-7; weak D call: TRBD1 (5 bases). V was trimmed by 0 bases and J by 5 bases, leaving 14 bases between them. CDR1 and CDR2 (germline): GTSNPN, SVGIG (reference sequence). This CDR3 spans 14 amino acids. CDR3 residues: CAWSVGQGSHEQYF. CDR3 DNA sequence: TGTGCCTGGAGTGTGGGGCAGGGATCCCACGAGCAGTACTTC.

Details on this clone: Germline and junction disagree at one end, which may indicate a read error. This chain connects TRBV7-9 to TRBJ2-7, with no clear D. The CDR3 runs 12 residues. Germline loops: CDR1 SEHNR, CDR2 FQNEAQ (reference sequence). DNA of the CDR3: TGTGCCAGCAGATTAGACAACTACGAGCAGTACTTC. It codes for CASRLDNYEQYF.

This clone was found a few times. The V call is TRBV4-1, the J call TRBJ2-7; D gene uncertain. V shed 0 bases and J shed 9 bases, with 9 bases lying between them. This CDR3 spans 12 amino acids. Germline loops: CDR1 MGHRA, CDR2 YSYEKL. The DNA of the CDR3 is TGCGCCAGCAGCCAAGATAAGCGCCGGCAGTACTTC. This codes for CASSQDKRRQYF.

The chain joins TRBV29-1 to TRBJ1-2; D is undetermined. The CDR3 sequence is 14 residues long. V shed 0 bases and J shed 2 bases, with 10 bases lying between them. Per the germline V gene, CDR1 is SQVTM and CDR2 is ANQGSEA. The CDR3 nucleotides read TGCAGCGTTGAAGATCTCGAAGCGAACTATGGCTACACCTTC. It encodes CSVEDLEANYGYTF.

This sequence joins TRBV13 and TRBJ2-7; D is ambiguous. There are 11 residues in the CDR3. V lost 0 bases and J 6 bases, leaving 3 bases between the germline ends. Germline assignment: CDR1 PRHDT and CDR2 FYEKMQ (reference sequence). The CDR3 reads CASSLGLEQYF. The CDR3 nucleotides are TGTGCCAGCAGCTTAGGCCTCGAGCAGTACTTC.

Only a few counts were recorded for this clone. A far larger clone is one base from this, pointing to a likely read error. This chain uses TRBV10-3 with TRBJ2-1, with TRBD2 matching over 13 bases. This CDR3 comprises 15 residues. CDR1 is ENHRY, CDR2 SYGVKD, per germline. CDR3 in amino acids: CASSETSGGANEQFF. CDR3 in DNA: TGTGCCAGCAGTGAAACTAGCGGGGGGGCCAATGAGCAGTTCTTC.

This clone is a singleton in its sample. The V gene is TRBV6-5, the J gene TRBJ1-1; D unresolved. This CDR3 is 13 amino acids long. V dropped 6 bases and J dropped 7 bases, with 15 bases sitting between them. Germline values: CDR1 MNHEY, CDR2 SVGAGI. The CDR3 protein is CASSPTPGIEAFF. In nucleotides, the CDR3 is TGTGCCAGCAGCCCGACCCCTGGCATTGAAGCTTTCTTT.

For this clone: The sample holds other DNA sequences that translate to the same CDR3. The CDR3 protein is CASSSRWDEQFF. Written as DNA, the CDR3 is TGTGCCAGCAGCTCCCGGTGGGATGAGCAGTTCTTC. This chain uses TRBV13 with TRBJ2-1; D not resolved. Germline loops: CDR1 PRHDT, CDR2 FYEKMQ (reference sequence). Trimming took 4 bases from V and 8 from J, leaving 9 bases between them. This CDR3 has 12 residues. Together with reference TRBV13 and TRBJ2-1, the CDR3 gives the full variable domain: AAGVIQSPRHLIKEKRETATLKCYPIPRHDTVYWYQQGPGQDPQFLISFYEKMQSDKGSIPDRFSAQQFSDYHSELNMSSLELGDSALYFCASSSRWDEQFFGPGTRLTVL.

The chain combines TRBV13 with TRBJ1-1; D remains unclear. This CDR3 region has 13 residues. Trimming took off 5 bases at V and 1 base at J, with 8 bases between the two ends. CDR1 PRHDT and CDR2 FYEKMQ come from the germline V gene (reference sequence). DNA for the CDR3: TGTGCCAGCAGCCTCACTTGGAACACTGAAGCTTTCTTT. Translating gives CASSLTWNTEAFF.

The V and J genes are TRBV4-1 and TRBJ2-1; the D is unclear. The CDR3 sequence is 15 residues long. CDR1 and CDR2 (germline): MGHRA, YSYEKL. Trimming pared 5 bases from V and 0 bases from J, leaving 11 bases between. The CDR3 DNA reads TGCGCCAGCAGCGACGCCGGCAGCTCCTACAATGAGCAGTTCTTC. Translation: CASSDAGSSYNEQFF.

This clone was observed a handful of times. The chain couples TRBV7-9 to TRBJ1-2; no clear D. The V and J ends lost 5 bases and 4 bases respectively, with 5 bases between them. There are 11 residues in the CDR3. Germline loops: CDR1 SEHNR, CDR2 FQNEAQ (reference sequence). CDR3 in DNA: TGTGCCAGCAGCGGATTCTATGGCTACACCTTC. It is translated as CASSGFYGYTF.

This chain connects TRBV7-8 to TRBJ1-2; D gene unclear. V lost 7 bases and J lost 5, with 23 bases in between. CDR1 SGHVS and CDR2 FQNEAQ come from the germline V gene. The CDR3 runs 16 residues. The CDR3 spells CASTPLIDGALYGYTF. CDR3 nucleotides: TGTGCCAGCACGCCTTTGATTGACGGAGCGCTTTATGGCTACACCTTC.

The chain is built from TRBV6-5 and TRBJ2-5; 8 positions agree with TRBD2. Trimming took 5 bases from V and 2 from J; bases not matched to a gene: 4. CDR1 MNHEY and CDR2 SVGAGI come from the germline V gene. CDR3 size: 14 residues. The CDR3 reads CASSQAGAQETQYF. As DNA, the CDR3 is TGTGCCAGCAGTCAAGCGGGGGCTCAAGAGACCCAGTACTTC.

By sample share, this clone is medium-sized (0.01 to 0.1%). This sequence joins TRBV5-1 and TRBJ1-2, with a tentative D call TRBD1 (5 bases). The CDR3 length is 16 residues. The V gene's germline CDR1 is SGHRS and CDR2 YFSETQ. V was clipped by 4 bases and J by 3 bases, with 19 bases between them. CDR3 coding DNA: TGCGCCAGCAGCCGCCTTTATTCCGGGACCTACTATGGCTACACCTTC. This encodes CASSRLYSGTYYGYTF.

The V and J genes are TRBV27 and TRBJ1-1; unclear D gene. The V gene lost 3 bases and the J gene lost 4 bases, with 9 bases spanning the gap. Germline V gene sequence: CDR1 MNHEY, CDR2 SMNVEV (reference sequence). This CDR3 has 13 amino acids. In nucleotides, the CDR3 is TGTGCCAGCAGTTTGGGGTTAGGCACTGAAGCTTTCTTT. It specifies CASSLGLGTEAFF.

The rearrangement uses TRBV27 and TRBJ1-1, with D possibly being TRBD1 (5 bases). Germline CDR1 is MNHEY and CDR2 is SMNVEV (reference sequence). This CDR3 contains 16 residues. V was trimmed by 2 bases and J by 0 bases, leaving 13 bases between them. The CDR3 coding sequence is TGTGCCAGCAGTTTACTTCCGGGACGCCTGAACACTGAAGCTTTCTTT. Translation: CASSLLPGRLNTEAFF.

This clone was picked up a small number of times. CDR3 in amino acids: CASSVGTLNTGELFF. The CDR3 coding sequence is TGTGCCAGCAGCGTCGGGACGCTGAACACCGGGGAGCTGTTTTTT. The J gene is TRBJ2-2, the V gene TRBV27; either TRBD1 or TRBD2 may supply D (5 bases each). Trimming removed 6 bases from V and 1 base from J, with 12 bases in between. Looked up from germline, CDR1 is MNHEY and CDR2 is SMNVEV (reference sequence). The CDR3 is 15 amino acids.

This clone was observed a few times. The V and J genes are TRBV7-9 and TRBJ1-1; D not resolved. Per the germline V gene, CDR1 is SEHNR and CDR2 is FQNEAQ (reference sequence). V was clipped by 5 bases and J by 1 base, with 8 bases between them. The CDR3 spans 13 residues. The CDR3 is CASSPSENTEAFF. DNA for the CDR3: TGTGCCAGCAGCCCCTCGGAGAACACTGAAGCTTTCTTT.

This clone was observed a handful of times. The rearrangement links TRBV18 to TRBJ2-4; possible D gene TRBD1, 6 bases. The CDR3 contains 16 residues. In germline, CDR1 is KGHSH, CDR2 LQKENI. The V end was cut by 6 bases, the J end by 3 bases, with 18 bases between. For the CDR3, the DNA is TGTGCCAGCTCGGAACGTCGGGCAGGGGACAAAAACATTCAGTACTTC. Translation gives CASSERRAGDKNIQYF.

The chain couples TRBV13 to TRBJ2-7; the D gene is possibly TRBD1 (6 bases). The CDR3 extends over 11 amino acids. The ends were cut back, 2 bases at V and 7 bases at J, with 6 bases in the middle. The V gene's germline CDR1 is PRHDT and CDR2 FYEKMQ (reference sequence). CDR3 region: CASSLTGEQYF. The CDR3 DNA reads TGTGCCAGCAGCTTAACAGGGGAGCAGTACTTC.